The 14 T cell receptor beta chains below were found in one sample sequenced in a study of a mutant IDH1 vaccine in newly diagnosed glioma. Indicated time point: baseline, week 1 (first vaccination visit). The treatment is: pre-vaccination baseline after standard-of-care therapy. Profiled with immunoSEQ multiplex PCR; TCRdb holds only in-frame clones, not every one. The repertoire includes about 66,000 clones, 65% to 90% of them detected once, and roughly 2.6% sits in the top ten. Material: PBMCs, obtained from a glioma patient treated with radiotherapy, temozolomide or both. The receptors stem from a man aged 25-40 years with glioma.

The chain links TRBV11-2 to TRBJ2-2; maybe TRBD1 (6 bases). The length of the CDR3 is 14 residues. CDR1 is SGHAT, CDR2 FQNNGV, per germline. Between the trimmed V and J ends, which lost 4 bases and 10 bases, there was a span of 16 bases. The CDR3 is CASSSTWGRVELFF. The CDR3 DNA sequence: TGTGCCAGCAGCTCTACTTGGGGGCGGGTGGAGCTGTTTTTT.

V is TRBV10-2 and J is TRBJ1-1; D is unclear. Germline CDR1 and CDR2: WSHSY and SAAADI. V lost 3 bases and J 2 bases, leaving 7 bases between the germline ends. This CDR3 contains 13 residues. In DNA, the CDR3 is TGCGCCAGCAGTGACCCGGGTAACACTGAAGCTTTCTTT. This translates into CASSDPGNTEAFF.

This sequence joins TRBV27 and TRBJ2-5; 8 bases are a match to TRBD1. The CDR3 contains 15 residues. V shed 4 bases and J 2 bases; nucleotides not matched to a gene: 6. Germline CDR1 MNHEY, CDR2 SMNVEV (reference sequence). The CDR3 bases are TGTGCCAGCAGTTCCCCTGGACAGGGACAAGAGACCCAGTACTTC. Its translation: CASSSPGQGQETQYF.

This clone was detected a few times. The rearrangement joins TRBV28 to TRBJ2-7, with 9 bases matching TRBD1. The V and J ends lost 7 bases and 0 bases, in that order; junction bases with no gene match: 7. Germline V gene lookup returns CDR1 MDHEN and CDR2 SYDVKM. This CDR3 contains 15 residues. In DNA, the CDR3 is TGTGCCAGCATTCCTGGACAGGGGCCCTCCTACGAGCAGTACTTC. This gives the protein CASIPGQGPSYEQYF.

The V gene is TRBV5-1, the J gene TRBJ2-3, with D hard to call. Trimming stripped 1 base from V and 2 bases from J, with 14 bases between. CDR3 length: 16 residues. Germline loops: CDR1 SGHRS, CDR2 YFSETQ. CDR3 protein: CASSLLQSSATDTQYF. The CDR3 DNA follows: TGCGCCAGCAGCTTGTTACAGTCATCCGCCACAGATACGCAGTATTTT.

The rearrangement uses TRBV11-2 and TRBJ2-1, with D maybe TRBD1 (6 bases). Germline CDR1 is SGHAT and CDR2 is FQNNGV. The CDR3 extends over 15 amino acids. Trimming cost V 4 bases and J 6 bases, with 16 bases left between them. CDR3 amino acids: CASSSQGLEFNEQFF. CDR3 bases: TGTGCCAGCAGCTCACAGGGTTTGGAGTTCAATGAGCAGTTCTTC.

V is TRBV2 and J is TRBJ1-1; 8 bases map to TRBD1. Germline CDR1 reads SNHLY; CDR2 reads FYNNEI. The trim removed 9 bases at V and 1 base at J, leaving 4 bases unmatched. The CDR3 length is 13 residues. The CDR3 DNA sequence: TGTGCCAGAACTGACAGGGGGAACACTGAAGCTTTCTTT. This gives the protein CARTDRGNTEAFF.

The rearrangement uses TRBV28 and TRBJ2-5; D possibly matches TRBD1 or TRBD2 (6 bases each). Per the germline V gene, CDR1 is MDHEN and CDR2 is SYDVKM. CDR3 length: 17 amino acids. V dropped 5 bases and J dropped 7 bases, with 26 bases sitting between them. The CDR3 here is CASSTTRGQGRRSTQYF. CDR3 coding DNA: TGTGCCAGCAGTACCACCCGAGGGCAGGGGAGGAGGTCGACCCAGTACTTC.

This CDR3 reads CASSNRGPQSYEQYF. Here the CDR3 DNA reads TGTGCCAGCAGTAACAGGGGGCCACAATCCTACGAGCAGTACTTC. This chain joins TRBV28 and TRBJ2-7; 9 nucleotides line up with TRBD1. The V gene end was trimmed by 5 bases and the J gene end by 1 base; junction bases not matched to a gene: 6. The CDR3 runs 15 residues. Germline values: CDR1 MDHEN, CDR2 SYDVKM.

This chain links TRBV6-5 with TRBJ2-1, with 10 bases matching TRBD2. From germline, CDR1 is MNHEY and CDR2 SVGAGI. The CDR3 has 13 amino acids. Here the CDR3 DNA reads TGTGGAGCGGGGGGGAGCTCCTACAATGAGCAGTTCTTC. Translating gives CGAGGSSYNEQFF.

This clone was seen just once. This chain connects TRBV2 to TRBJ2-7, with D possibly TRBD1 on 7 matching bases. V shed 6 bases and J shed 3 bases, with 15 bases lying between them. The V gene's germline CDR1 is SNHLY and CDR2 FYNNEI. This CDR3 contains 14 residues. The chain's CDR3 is CASRTGTAGYEQYF. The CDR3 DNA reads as TGTGCCAGCAGAACCGGGACAGCGGGCTACGAGCAGTACTTC.

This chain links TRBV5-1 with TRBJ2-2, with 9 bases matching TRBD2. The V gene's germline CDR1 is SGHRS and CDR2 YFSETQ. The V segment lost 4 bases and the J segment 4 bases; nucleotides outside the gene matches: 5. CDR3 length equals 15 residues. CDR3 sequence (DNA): TGCGCCAGCAGCCCGGGGCGGGGGGGCACCGGGGAGCTGTTTTTT. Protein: CASSPGRGGTGELFF.

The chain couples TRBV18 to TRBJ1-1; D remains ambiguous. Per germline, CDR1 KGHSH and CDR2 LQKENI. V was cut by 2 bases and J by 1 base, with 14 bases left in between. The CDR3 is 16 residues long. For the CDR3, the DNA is TGTGCCAGCTCACCAAGGGCAGGAGGCCCGAACACTGAAGCTTTCTTT. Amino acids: CASSPRAGGPNTEAFF. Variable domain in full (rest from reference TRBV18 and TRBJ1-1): NAGVMQNPRHLVRRRGQEARLRCSPMKGHSHVYWYRQLPEEGLKFMVYLQKENIIDESGMPKERFSAEFPKEGPSILRIQQVVRGDSAAYFCASSPRAGGPNTEAFFGQGTRLTVV.

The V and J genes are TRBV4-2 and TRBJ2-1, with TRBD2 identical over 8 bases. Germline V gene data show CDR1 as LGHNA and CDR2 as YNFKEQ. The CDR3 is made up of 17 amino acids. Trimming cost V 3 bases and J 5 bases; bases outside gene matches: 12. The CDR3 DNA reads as TGTGCCAGCAGCCAGATGTTGGGCGGGGGGAGGAACAATGAGCAGTTCTTC. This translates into CASSQMLGGGRNNEQFF.